The clone carrying this TCR beta chain was observed once. Original analysis: Estimates of nucleated cell counts were drawn from the amplification of reference gene primers. TCRdb's table, derived via immunoSEQ multiplex PCR, lists solely in-frame clones and lacks some. That table gives V, J and clone size, and the DNA gave D and trimming. Of about 87,000 clones listed, around 83% were seen once; the top ten hold roughly 2.2%. The CDR3 spans 14 residues. The ends lost 3 bases at V and 8 bases at J; junction bases unmatched: 7. Germline V gives CDR1 ENHRY, CDR2 SYGVKD. The sample originates from a study of blood T cell repertoires in COVID-19. For the study at large: The United States, Italy and Spain supplied acute and convalescent COVID-19 samples. The cDNA or gDNA used as material had been derived from T cells, B-cell-depleted T cells, or PBMCs.

The specimen was peripheral blood. The TCR sequence derives from a woman between 70 and 85 years old with acute or convalescent COVID-19. The chain has TRBV10-3 and TRBJ1-2; 9 nucleotides align to TRBD1. The CDR3 loop reads CAISDSGTGNGYTF. CDR3 DNA: TGTGCCATCAGTGATTCCGGGACAGGGAACGGCTACACCTTC.